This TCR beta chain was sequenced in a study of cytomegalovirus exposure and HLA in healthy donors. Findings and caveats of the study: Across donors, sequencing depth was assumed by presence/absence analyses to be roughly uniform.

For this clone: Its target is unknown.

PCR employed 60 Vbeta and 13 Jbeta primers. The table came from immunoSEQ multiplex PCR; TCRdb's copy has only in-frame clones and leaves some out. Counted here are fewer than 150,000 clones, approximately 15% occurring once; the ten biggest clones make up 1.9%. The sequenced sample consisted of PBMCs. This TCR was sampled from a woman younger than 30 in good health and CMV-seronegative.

This CDR3 reads CASSQDPGALGETQYF. DNA of the CDR3: TGCGCCAGCAGCCAGGATCCAGGGGCCTTGGGGGAGACCCAGTACTTC. This sequence joins TRBV4-1 and TRBJ2-5, with D possibly TRBD1 on 6 matching bases. The V end lost 3 bases, the J end lost 5 bases, and 19 bases lay between the germline ends. Looked up from germline, CDR1 is MGHRA and CDR2 is YSYEKL. The CDR3 totals 16 residues.